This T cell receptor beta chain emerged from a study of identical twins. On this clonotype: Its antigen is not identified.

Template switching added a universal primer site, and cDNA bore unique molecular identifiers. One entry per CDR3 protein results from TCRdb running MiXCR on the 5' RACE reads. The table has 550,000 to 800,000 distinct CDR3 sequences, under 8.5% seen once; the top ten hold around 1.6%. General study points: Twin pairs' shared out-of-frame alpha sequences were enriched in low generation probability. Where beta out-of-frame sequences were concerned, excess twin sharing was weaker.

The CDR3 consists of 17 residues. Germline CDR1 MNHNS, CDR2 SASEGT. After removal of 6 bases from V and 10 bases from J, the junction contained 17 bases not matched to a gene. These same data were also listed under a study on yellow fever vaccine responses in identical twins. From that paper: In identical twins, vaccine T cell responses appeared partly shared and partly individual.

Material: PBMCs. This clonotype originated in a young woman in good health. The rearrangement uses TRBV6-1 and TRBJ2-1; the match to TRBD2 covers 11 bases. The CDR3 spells CASRLINSGRALSEQFF. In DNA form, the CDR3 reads TGTGCCAGCAGATTGATTAATAGCGGGAGGGCGCTTAGCGAGCAGTTCTTC.